This TCR beta chain was documented in a study of blood T cell repertoires in COVID-19. In the study overall: COVID-19 samples collected from the United States, Italy and Spain covered acute and convalescent phases. Sample material is recorded as cDNA or gDNA derived from T cells, B-cell-depleted T cells, or PBMCs.

Per the authors' pipeline: It was from reference gene primer amplification that nucleated cell counts were estimated. Profiled with immunoSEQ multiplex PCR; TCRdb holds only in-frame clones, not every one. The DNA was the basis for D and trimming; V, J and clone size are from that table. Here the sample spans around 150,000 clones, 80% to 95% being singletons. The CDR3 totals 17 residues. Germline V gene data show CDR1 as LGHNA and CDR2 as YNFKEQ. V gave up 4 bases and J gave up 5 bases, with 20 bases separating them. Seattle cases were enrolled at active infection and followed longitudinally. The clonotype was recovered from a man aged 30 to 39 with COVID-19, enrolled during active disease. The chain uses TRBV4-2 and TRBJ2-2, with a possible D match to TRBD1 (7 bases). Sequencing used peripheral blood. The CDR3 nucleotides are TGTGCCAGCAGCCTAGAAACCGGAGGGGGCACGACCGGGGAGCTGTTTTTT. Translated: CASSLETGGGTTGELFF.